Each of the 12 T cell receptor beta chains below was sequenced from the same sample in a study of cytomegalovirus exposure and HLA in healthy donors. PCR was performed using 60 Vbeta and 13 Jbeta primers. This table comes from immunoSEQ multiplex PCR, and its TCRdb copy is limited to in-frame clones, with some not included. The data contain about 120,000 clones, roughly 70% of them singletons. Sequencing input: PBMCs. Receptors were obtained from a woman in her thirties or forties in good health and CMV-seropositive.

The chain joins TRBV12-5 to TRBJ2-3; 9 bases are a match to TRBD2. The CDR3 is made up of 16 amino acids. The V gene end was trimmed by 9 bases and the J gene end by 3 bases; junction bases not matched to a gene: 13. CDR1 is LGHNT and CDR2 is FRNRAP in the germline V gene. The CDR3 region is CASRPSGDSFTDTQYF. The CDR3 region has the DNA TGTGCTAGCAGACCTAGCGGGGACTCCTTTACAGATACGCAGTATTTT.

The V gene is TRBV27, the J gene TRBJ2-1, with 8 bases identical to TRBD2. J gave up 3 bases and V 2 bases, and 9 bases lay outside the gene matches. The CDR3 is made up of 17 amino acids. CDR1 is MNHEY and CDR2 is SMNVEV in the germline V gene (reference sequence). The DNA of the CDR3 is TGTGCCAGCAGTTTAGATCTCGCGGGGGGTCTCTACAATGAGCAGTTCTTC. Its protein is CASSLDLAGGLYNEQFF.

V gene TRBV7-3 combines with J gene TRBJ1-1, with 7 bases matching TRBD1. Unmatched junction bases numbered 5, after V lost 5 bases and J lost 5 bases. The CDR3 runs to 13 residues. The germline V gene encodes CDR1 SGHTA and CDR2 FQGTGA. CDR3 region: CASSLDRSTEAFF. The CDR3 nucleotides are TGTGCCAGCAGCCTGGACAGGTCGACTGAAGCTTTCTTT.

V and J are TRBV6-5 and TRBJ2-7, with TRBD1 matching 8 bases. CDR1 and CDR2 from the germline V gene are MNHEY and SVGAGI. Trimming cost V 6 bases and J 0 bases; bases outside gene matches: 7. The CDR3 consists of 15 residues. This CDR3 is CASRIGQGVSYEQYF. CDR3 in DNA: TGTGCCAGCAGAATCGGACAGGGAGTCTCCTACGAGCAGTACTTC.

The chain has TRBV4-1 and TRBJ1-2, with 8 bases matching TRBD1. The CDR3 consists of 17 residues. J gave up 2 bases and V 4 bases, and 12 bases lay outside the gene matches. CDR1 and CDR2 from the germline V gene are MGHRA and YSYEKL. CDR3 bases: TGCGCCAGCAGCCTCGGACAGGGCGGGGACTGGAACTATGGCTACACCTTC. This encodes CASSLGQGGDWNYGYTF.

The rearrangement links TRBV7-9 to TRBJ1-1; maybe TRBD1 (6 bases). CDR1 is SEHNR and CDR2 is FQNEAQ in the germline V gene (reference sequence). Trimming cost V 5 bases and J 9 bases, with 22 bases left between them. The CDR3 length is 15 residues. The CDR3 reads CASSPPGGPGRKAFF. In nucleotides, the CDR3 is TGTGCCAGCAGCCCTCCGGGGGGGCCGGGTCGTAAAGCTTTCTTT.

This clone was seen many times. The rearrangement joins TRBV29-1 to TRBJ2-7; D possibly corresponds to TRBD1 (6 bases). V was shortened by 4 bases and J by 1 base, with 8 bases between the two germline ends. The CDR3 is made up of 12 amino acids. Germline assignment: CDR1 SQVTM and CDR2 ANQGSEA. The DNA for the CDR3 is TGCAGCGTTGCGGACAGTTCCTACGAGCAGTACTTC. Its translation is CSVADSSYEQYF.

This clone was seen a handful of times. The J gene is TRBJ2-2, the V gene TRBV27; 14 nucleotides align to TRBD2. J was trimmed by 3 bases and V by 0 bases; bases with no gene match: 9. Germline CDR1 reads MNHEY; CDR2 reads SMNVEV (reference sequence). This CDR3 region has 20 residues. CDR3 nucleotide sequence: TGTGCCAGCAGTTTATCTTCCGGGACTAGCGGGAGTCGGGACACCGGGGAGCTGTTTTTT. This sequence encodes CASSLSSGTSGSRDTGELFF.

The V and J genes are TRBV15 and TRBJ2-7; TRBD1 aligns across 7 bases. Losses at the gene ends were 0 bases for V and 4 bases for J; bases not matched to a gene: 6. Germline V CDR1 and CDR2: LNHNV, YYDKDF (reference sequence). The CDR3 runs to 15 residues. The CDR3: CATSRDRGSWYEQYF. The CDR3 DNA sequence: TGTGCCACCAGCAGAGACAGGGGGAGCTGGTACGAGCAGTACTTC.

This clone was observed once. The CDR3 DNA is TGTGCCAGTAGTATGACAGGGGGGACTGAAGCTTTCTTT. Translation: CASSMTGGTEAFF. This chain uses TRBV19 with TRBJ1-1; TRBD1 agrees at 9 bases. Trimming removed 3 bases from V and 5 bases from J; junction bases left unmatched: 1. The CDR3 length is 13 residues. Germline CDR1 LNHDA, CDR2 SQIVND (reference sequence). Full variable domain (outside the CDR3, taken from reference TRBV19 and TRBJ1-1): DGGITQSPKYLFRKEGQNVTLSCEQNLNHDAMYWYRQDPGQGLRLIYYSQIVNDFQKGDIAEGYSVSREKKESFPLTVTSAQKNPTAFYLCASSMTGGTEAFFGQGTRLTVV.

About this clone: Distinct nucleotide sequences in the sample also encode this CDR3. V is TRBV4-3 and J is TRBJ2-7; 8 bases fit TRBD1. The CDR3 extends over 16 amino acids. The V gene end was trimmed by 0 bases and the J gene end by 0 bases; junction bases not matched to a gene: 4. From germline, CDR1 is LGHNA and CDR2 YSLEER. The CDR3 nucleotides are TGCGCCAGCAGCCAAGACCGGACAGGGTCCTCCTACGAGCAGTACTTC. Translated: CASSQDRTGSSYEQYF.

J is TRBJ1-2 and V is TRBV28; no reliable D call. Looked up from germline, CDR1 is MDHEN and CDR2 is SYDVKM. The CDR3 is 10 residues long. Trimming took off 5 bases at V and 8 bases at J, with 6 bases between the two ends. CDR3 region: CASSREGYTF. The CDR3 DNA follows: TGTGCCAGCAGTCGAGAAGGCTACACCTTC.